This T cell receptor (beta chain) was sequenced during a study of beta chain features in type 1 diabetes. Regarding the study as a whole: Sequencing the cDNA could make cells with high TCR expression show up more than they should. Shorter TCRB CDR3s, moderately but significantly so, marked every one of the four CD4+ subsets in Type 1 diabetes patients. Type 1 diabetes patients had VDJ junctions that carried fewer insertions and more deletions.

Points on this clone: Its specificity is not known.

The CDR3 extends over 14 amino acids. Germline V gene data show CDR1 as MGHDK and CDR2 as SYGVNS. Trimming stripped 2 bases from V and 2 bases from J, with 7 bases between. As every portion of the isolated RNA was reverse transcribed, the sequencing read expressed TCRB transcripts. Sequencing was performed with immunoSEQ multiplex PCR; in TCRdb, only in-frame clones are kept and a portion is missing. The table includes about 240,000 clones, about 15% detected once. Cell sorting via CD45RO/CCR7/CD25/CD127/CD95/CD27 was performed to obtain CD4+ naive, central memory, regulatory and stem cell-like memory cells.

This sequence originates from a man aged 30 to 39 with type 1 diabetes. The chain couples TRBV25-1 to TRBJ2-1; TRBD1 is a possible D gene (5 bases). The sample was naive CD4+ T cells from blood. The CDR3 sequence: CASSEGAAYNEQFF. As DNA, the CDR3 is TGTGCCAGCAGTGAAGGGGCAGCCTACAATGAGCAGTTCTTC.